What follows is one TCR beta chain and its context. The antigen is undetermined. This record belongs to a study of radiotherapy plus CTLA-4 blockade in lung cancer. Background on the study: Of the patients, about 19% showed objective responses and roughly 30% attained disease control. Findings and caveats of the study: Tumor-derived TCR clones expanded in blood after radiotherapy plus ipilimumab.

The method was immunoSEQ multiplex PCR; TCRdb's version includes in-frame clones alone and lacks a portion of them. The sample has approximately 81,000 clones, 78% seen once; the top ten hold 3.5% to 4.5%. Ipilimumab CTLA-4 blockade and focal radiation were given to patients with chemo-refractory metastatic non-small-cell lung cancer. The CDR3 is made up of 15 amino acids. This receptor was taken from a human donor with non-small cell lung cancer who had a partial response to radiotherapy plus ipilimumab. Some clones in this sample may be carry-over from other donors' samples. Sequenced material: peripheral blood, taken from a patient treated with radiotherapy plus ipilimumab. V and J are TRBV21-1 and TRBJ2-5; TRBD1, the D gene given by the table, was not confirmed from the DNA. TRBV21-1 is termed a pseudogene. CDR3: CASSKAFREAETQYF. The CDR3 bases are TGTGCCAGCAGCAAAGCGTTCAGGGAAGCTGAGACCCAGTACTTC.